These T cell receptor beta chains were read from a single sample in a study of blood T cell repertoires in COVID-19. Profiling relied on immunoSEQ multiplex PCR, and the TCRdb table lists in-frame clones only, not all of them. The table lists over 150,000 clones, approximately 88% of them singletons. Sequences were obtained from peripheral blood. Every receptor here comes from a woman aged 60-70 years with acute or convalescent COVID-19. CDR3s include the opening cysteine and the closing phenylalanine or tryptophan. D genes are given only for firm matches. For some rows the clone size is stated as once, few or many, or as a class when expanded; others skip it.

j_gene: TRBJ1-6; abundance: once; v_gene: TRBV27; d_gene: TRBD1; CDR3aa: CASSLGTGSNSPLHF; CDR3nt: TGTGCCAGCAGTTTAGGGACAGGGAGTAATTCACCCCTCCACTTT
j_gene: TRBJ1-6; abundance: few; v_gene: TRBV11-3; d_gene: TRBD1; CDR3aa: CASSDRGNSPLHF; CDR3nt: TGTGCCAGCAGCGACAGGGGTAATTCACCCCTCCACTTT
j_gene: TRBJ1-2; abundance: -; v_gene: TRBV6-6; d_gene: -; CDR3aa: CASSYSRGNYGYTF; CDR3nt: TGTGCCAGCAGTTACTCGCGGGGCAACTATGGCTACACCTTC
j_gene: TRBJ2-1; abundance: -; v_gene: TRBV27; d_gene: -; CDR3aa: CASSFTGSYNEQFF; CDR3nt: TGTGCCAGCAGTTTCACGGGGTCATACAATGAGCAGTTCTTC
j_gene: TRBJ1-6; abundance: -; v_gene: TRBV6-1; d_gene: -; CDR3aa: CASSEAWSPNNSPLHF; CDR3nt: TGTGCCAGCAGTGAAGCTTGGAGCCCAAATAATTCACCCCTCCACTTT
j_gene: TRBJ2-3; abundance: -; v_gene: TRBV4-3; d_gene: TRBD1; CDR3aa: CASSQVYRGSTDTQYF; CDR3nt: TGCGCCAGCAGCCAAGTCTACAGGGGGAGCACAGATACGCAGTATTTT
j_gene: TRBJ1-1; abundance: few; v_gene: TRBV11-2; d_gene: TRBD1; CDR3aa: CASSPTGPLAFF; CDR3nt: TGTGCCAGCAGCCCGACAGGGCCATTAGCTTTCTTT
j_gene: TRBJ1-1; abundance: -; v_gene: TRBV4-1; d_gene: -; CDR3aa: CASSQIGRGTEAFF; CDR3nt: TGCGCCAGCAGCCAAATAGGGAGGGGTACTGAAGCTTTCTTT
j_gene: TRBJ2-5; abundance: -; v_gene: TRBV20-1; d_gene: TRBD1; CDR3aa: CMTNRGETQYF; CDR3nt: TGCATGACTAACAGGGGAGAGACCCAGTACTTC
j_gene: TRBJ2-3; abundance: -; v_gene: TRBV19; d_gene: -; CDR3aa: CASSISTVADTQYF; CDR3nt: TGTGCCAGTAGTATATCCACGGTGGCAGATACGCAGTATTTT
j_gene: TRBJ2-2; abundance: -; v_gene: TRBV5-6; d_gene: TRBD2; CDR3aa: CASSLVPGGKNTGELFF; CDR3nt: TGTGCCAGCAGCTTGGTGCCGGGGGGGAAGAACACCGGGGAGCTGTTTTTT
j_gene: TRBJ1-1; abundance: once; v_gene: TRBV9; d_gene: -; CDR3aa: CASSVREGGTEAFF; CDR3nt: TGTGCCAGCAGCGTGAGAGAAGGGGGCACTGAAGCTTTCTTT
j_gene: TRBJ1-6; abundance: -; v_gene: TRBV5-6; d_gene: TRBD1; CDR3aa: CASSYGTGGSSYNSPLHF; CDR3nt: TGTGCCAGCAGCTACGGGACAGGGGGTAGCTCCTATAATTCACCCCTCCACTTT
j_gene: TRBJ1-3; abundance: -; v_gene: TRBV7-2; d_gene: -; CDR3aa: CASTEGGNSGNTIYF; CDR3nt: TGTGCCAGTACCGAGGGGGGGAACTCTGGAAACACCATATATTTT
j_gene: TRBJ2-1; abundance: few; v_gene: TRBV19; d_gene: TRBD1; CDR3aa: CASSEGDRGYNEQFF; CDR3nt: TGTGCCAGTAGCGAGGGGGACAGGGGTTACAATGAGCAGTTCTTC
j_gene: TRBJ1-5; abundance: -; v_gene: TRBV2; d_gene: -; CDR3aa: CASSTTGFSNQPQHF; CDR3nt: TGTGCCAGCAGTACTACAGGGTTTAGCAATCAGCCCCAGCATTTT
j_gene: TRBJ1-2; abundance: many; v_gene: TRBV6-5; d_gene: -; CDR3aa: CASTNSGDSNYGYTF; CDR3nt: TGTGCCAGCACTAACTCCGGGGATTCTAACTATGGCTACACCTTC
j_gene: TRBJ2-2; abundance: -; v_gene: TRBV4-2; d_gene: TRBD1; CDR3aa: CASSQGDRGGPRGTGELFF; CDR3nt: TGTGCCAGCAGCCAGGGTGACAGGGGGGGACCGCGAGGCACCGGGGAGCTGTTTTTT
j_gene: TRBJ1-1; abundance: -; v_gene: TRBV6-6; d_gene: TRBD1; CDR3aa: CASSRKPTGDGDTEAFF; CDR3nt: TGTGCCAGCAGTCGGAAACCGACAGGGGACGGCGACACTGAAGCTTTCTTT
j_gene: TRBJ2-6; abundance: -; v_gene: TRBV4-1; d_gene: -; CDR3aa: CASSQDLARQDSGANVLTF; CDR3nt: TGCGCCAGCAGCCAAGATCTTGCGCGACAGGACTCTGGGGCCAACGTCCTGACTTTC
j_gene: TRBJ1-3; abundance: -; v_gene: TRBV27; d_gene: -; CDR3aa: CASSPGSFSGNTIYF; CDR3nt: TGTGCCAGCAGTCCGGGGTCTTTCTCTGGAAACACCATATATTTT
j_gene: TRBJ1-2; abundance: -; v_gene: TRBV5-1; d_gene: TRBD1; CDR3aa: CASSLDRGGYTF; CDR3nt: TGCGCCAGCAGCTTGGACAGGGGAGGCTACACCTTC
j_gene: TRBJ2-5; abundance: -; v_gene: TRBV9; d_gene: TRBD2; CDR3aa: CASSVGGSGGPYQETQYF; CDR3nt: TGTGCCAGCAGCGTAGGAGGTAGCGGGGGGCCGTACCAAGAGACCCAGTACTTC
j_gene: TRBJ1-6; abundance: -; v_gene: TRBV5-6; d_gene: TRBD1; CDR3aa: CASSLSGQGYSPLHF; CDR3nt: TGTGCCAGCAGCCTGAGTGGACAGGGGTATTCACCCCTCCACTTT
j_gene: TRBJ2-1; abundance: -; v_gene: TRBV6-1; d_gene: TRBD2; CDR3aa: CASSEAGTGTRRHNEQFF; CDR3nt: TGTGCCAGCAGTGAAGCGGGAACGGGGACTAGAAGGCACAATGAGCAGTTCTTC
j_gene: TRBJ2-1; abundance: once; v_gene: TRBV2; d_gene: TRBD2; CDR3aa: CASSEVGRGPSYNEQFF; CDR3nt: TGTGCCAGCAGTGAGGTGGGGAGGGGTCCTTCCTACAATGAGCAGTTCTTC
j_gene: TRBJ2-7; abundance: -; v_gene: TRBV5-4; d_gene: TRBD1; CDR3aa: CASSPRQGQYEQYF; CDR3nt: TGTGCCAGCAGCCCTAGACAGGGGCAATACGAGCAGTACTTC
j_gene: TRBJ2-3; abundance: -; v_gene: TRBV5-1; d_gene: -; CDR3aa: CASSLVGQVGGTDMQYF; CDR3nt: TGCGCCAGCAGCTTGGTCGGGCAGGTCGGAGGCACAGATATGCAGTATTTT
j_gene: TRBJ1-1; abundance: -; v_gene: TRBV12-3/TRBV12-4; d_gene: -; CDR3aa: CASSSSGIEAFF; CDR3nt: TGTGCCAGCAGTTCAAGCGGGATTGAAGCTTTCTTT
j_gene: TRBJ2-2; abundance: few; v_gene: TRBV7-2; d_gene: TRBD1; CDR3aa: CASTGQGSNTGELFF; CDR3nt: TGTGCCAGTACCGGACAGGGATCGAACACCGGGGAGCTGTTTTTT
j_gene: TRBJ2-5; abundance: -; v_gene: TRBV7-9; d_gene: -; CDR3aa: CASSPQGRETQYF; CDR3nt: TGTGCCAGCAGCCCTCAGGGTAGAGAGACCCAGTACTTC
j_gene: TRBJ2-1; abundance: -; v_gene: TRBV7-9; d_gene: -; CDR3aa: CASSLTWSRQVGSNEQFF; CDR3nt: TGTGCCAGCAGCTTAACGTGGTCGAGACAGGTTGGGTCCAATGAGCAGTTCTTC
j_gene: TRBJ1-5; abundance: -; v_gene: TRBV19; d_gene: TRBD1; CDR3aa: CASSPRTGGRSNQPQHF; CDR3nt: TGTGCCAGTAGTCCCCGGACAGGGGGAAGAAGCAATCAGCCCCAGCATTTT
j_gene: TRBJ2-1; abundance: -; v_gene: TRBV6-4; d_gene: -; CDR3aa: CASSPGESYNEQFF; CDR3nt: TGTGCCAGCTCTCCGGGAGAATCCTACAATGAGCAGTTCTTC
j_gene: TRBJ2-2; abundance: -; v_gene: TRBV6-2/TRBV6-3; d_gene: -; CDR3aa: CASSYTGSGELFF; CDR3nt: TGTGCCAGCAGTTACACAGGGAGCGGGGAGCTGTTTTTT
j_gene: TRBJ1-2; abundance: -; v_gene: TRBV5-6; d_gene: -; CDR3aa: CASSPSRGYGYTF; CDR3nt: TGTGCCAGCAGCCCCTCGAGGGGGTATGGCTACACCTTC
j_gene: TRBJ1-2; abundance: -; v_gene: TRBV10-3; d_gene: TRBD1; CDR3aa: CAITNYPGGEGYTF; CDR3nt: TGTGCCATCACCAACTATCCAGGGGGCGAGGGCTACACCTTC
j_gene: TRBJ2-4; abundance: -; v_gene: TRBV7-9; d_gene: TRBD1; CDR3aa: CASSQGQGSIAKNIQYF; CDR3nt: TGTGCCAGCAGCCAGGGACAGGGATCGATAGCCAAAAACATTCAGTACTTC
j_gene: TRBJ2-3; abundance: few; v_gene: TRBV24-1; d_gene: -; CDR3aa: CATSDPTGNPTDTQYF; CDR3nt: TGTGCCACCAGTGACCCCACAGGAAATCCCACAGATACGCAGTATTTT
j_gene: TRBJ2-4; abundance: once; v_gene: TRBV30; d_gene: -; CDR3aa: CAYRQKLAKNIQYF; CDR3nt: TGTGCCTATAGACAGAAACTAGCCAAAAACATTCAGTACTTC